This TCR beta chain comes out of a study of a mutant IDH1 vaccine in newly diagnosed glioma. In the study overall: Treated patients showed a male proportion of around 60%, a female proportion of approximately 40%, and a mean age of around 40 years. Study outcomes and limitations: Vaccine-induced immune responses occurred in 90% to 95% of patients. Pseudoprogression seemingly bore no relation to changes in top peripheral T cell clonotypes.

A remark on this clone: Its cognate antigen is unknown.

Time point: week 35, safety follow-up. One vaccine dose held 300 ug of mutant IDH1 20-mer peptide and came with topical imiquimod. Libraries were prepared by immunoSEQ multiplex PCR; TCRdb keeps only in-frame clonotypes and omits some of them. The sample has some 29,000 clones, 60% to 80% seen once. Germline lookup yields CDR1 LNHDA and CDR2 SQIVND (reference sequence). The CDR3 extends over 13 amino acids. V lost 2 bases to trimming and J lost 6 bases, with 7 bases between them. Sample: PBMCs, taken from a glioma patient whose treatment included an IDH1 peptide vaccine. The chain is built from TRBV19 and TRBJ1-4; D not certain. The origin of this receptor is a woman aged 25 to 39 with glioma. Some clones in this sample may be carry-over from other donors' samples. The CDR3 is CASSIRADEKLFF. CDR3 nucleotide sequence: TGTGCCAGTAGTATACGGGCAGATGAAAAACTGTTTTTT.